The T cell receptor (beta chain) under discussion was sequenced for a study of PD-1 blockade in classical Hodgkin lymphoma. The study's findings and limits: Relapsed/refractory patients reportedly had the lowest baseline TCR diversity, below newly diagnosed patients, who were below healthy donors. Possible causes of repertoire differences, disease activity or prior therapy, remain undefined. Complete responders' baseline diversity resembled that of newly diagnosed patients. Unlike CD8+ TCR diversity, which did not rise significantly by C4D1, CD4+ TCR diversity did.

Profiled with immunoSEQ multiplex PCR; TCRdb holds only in-frame clones, not every one. The table lists roughly 13,000 clones, around 84% of them singletons. About this clone: Its matching antigen is unknown.

No patient escaped relapse after autologous stem cell transplantation, and brentuximab vedotin exposure varied. Specimen: peripheral blood mononuclear cells (PBMCs), collected at baseline. The origin of this receptor is a human donor with classical Hodgkin lymphoma.

This chain's CDR3 is CASSLGAGTANEKLFF. The CDR3, as DNA: TGCGCCAGCAGCTTGGGGGCCGGGACAGCAAATGAAAAACTGTTTTTT. J is TRBJ1-4 and V is TRBV5-1; the match to TRBD1 covers 7 bases. Germline V gives CDR1 SGHRS, CDR2 YFSETQ. The trim removed 0 bases at V and 5 bases at J, leaving 7 bases unmatched. The CDR3 sequence is 16 residues long.